These T cell receptor beta chains were read from a single sample in a study of blood T cell repertoires in COVID-19. The repertoire was sequenced with immunoSEQ multiplex PCR; TCRdb's copy has only in-frame clones and lacks some. The data show around 250,000 clones, with 70% to 90% seen just once and 5% to 7.5% held by the top ten. What was sequenced was PBMCs or T cells enriched from blood (not recorded which). The receptors were gathered from a woman in her forties or fifties who had been exposed to COVID-19. CDR3s include the opening cysteine and the closing phenylalanine or tryptophan. The order of the fields is D gene, V gene, J gene, clone size, CDR3 DNA, CDR3 protein. A D gene is named only where the DNA matches it firmly. Clone size is shown for a subset of rows, as once, few, many or a class of expanded clone.

>NA|TRBV18|TRBJ2-1|NA
TGTGCCAGCTCACCAGGGAGCTCCTACAATGAGCAGTTCTTC
CASSPGSSYNEQFF
>NA|TRBV9|TRBJ2-1|NA
TGTGCCAGCAGCGTAGAAATGGTCGGTGAGCAGTTCTTC
CASSVEMVGEQFF
>NA|TRBV27|TRBJ1-3|NA
TGTGCCAGCAGTTTATCGACAATCGACTCTGGAAACACCATATATTTT
CASSLSTIDSGNTIYF
>TRBD1|TRBV10-3|TRBJ2-5|NA
TGTGCCATCAGTTGGGACAGACAAGAGACCCAGTACTTC
CAISWDRQETQYF
>NA|TRBV21-1|TRBJ1-4|NA
TGTGCCAGCAGCAACCGGGACAGGGGTGAAAAACTGTTTTTT
CASSNRDRGEKLFF
>TRBD2|TRBV5-1|TRBJ2-3|few
TGCGCCAGCAGCCCCGGGACTAGCGGCACAGATACGCAGTATTTT
CASSPGTSGTDTQYF
>TRBD2|TRBV4-1|TRBJ2-7|NA
TGCGCCAGCAGCCAAGACGGGACTAGCGGACAATACGAGCAGTACTTC
CASSQDGTSGQYEQYF
>TRBD1|TRBV7-6|TRBJ2-2|NA
TGTGCCAGCAGCTTACGACAGGGAACCGGGGAGCTGTTTTTT
CASSLRQGTGELFF
>NA|TRBV3-1/TRBV3-2|TRBJ1-5|NA
TGTGCCAGCAGCCAAGGACGGGGAGCTAATCAGCCCCAGCATTTT
CASSQGRGANQPQHF
>NA|TRBV3-1/TRBV3-2|TRBJ1-3|NA
TGTGCCAGCAGCAAGGACACAGCCTTCGCCATATATTTT
CASSKDTAFAIYF
>TRBD1|TRBV6-2/TRBV6-3|TRBJ1-5|NA
TGTGCCAGCAGTTACACACCAGGGGGCAGCTTCAATCAGCCCCAGCATTTT
CASSYTPGGSFNQPQHF
>NA|TRBV7-2|TRBJ1-1|NA
TGTGCCAGCAGCTCTCCCGTGCGCACTGAAGCTTTCTTT
CASSSPVRTEAFF
>NA|TRBV15|TRBJ1-3|NA
TGTGCCACCAGCAGAGACCCCCGTTCTGGAAACACCATATATTTT
CATSRDPRSGNTIYF
>TRBD1|TRBV11-2|TRBJ1-2|NA
TGTGCCAGCAGCGGGGACAGACCCTATGGCTACACCTTC
CASSGDRPYGYTF
>NA|TRBV13|TRBJ2-3|NA
TGTGCCAGCAGCTTAAGGGACTTGGGCACAGATACGCAGTATTTT
CASSLRDLGTDTQYF
>TRBD1|TRBV19|TRBJ1-4|NA
TGTGCCAGTAGTATCGGGACAGGGGGTGAAAAACTGTTTTTT
CASSIGTGGEKLFF
>TRBD1|TRBV19|TRBJ1-5|NA
TGTGCCAGTAGTGTTGGGACAGGCGAGCCGCCCCAGCATTTT
CASSVGTGEPPQHF
>NA|TRBV11-3|TRBJ1-1|NA
TGTGCCAGCAGCTTAGATCAAGAGACAGATTCTCTCTTT
CASSLDQETDSLF
>NA|TRBV21-1|TRBJ2-1|NA
TGTGCCAGCAGCAGCCAAGGGGGTGGGGGCTCCTACAATGAGCAGTTCTTC
CASSSQGGGGSYNEQFF
>TRBD1|TRBV7-8|TRBJ2-1|NA
TGTGCCAGCAGCTTAGAGGGACAGGCATACAATGAGCAGTTCTTC
CASSLEGQAYNEQFF